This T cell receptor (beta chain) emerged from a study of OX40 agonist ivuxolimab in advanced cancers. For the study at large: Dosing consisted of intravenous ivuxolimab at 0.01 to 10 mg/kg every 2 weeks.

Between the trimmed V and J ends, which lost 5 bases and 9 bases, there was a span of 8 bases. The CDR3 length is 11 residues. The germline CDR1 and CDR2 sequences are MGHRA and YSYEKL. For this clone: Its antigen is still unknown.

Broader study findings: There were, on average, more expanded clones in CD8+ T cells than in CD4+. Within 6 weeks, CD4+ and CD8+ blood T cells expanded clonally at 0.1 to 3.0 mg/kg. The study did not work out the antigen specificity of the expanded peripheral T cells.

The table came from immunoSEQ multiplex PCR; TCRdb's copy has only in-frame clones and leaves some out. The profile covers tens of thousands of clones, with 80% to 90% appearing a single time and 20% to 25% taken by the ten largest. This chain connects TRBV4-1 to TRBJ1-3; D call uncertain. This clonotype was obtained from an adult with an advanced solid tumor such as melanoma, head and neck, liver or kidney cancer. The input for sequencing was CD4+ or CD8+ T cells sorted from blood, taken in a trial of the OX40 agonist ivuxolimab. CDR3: CASSSAGTIYF. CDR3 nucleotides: TGCGCCAGCAGCTCGGCAGGCACCATATATTTT.